Shown below are 24 T cell receptor beta chains from a single sample sequenced in a study of regulatory T cells in long-lasting Graves disease. Indicated time point: persistent/refractory GD, antithyroid drugs over 5 years with positive TRAb. Scientists built the TCR library using RNA that was extracted from PBMCs. Sequencing libraries for TCR beta were prepared with iRepertoire HTBI primers and Arm-PCR of CDR3 regions. Using its own MiXCR run on the multiplex PCR reads, TCRdb lists one record per CDR3 protein. In the table there are 310,000 or so distinct CDR3 sequences, 20% to 25% of which are singletons. Here the sequenced sample was peripheral blood mononuclear cells (PBMCs), taken when the disease was refractory, from a patient treated with antithyroid drugs. These receptors originate from a female donor with Graves disease.

This clonotype occurred a few times. This chain links TRBV27 with TRBJ2-7; 13 positions match TRBD2. The V segment lost 6 bases and the J segment 1 base; nucleotides outside the gene matches: 9. This CDR3 is 17 amino acids long. Looked up from germline, CDR1 is MNHEY and CDR2 is SMNVEV (reference sequence). The CDR3 DNA reads TGTGCCAGCAGAACTAGCGGGAGGGCCTCAGGGTCCTACGAGCAGTACTTC. This codes for CASRTSGRASGSYEQYF.

This chain uses TRBV18 with TRBJ2-1, with 10 bases fitting TRBD2. The V gene end was trimmed by 6 bases and the J gene end by 6 bases; junction bases not matched to a gene: 8. Germline CDR1 is KGHSH and CDR2 is LQKENI. This CDR3 has 15 residues. DNA for the CDR3: TGTGCCAGCTCTTCGACTAGCGGGTATCCCAATGAGCAGTTCTTC. Protein sequence: CASSSTSGYPNEQFF.

V gene TRBV7-2 combines with J gene TRBJ1-4; TRBD1 matches at 9 bases. J gave up 8 bases and V 5 bases, and 12 bases lay outside the gene matches. The germline V gene encodes CDR1 SGHTA and CDR2 FQGNSA. The CDR3 is made up of 16 amino acids. The CDR3 sequence is CASSRDVGQGEEKLFF. The CDR3 DNA sequence: TGTGCCAGCAGCAGGGATGTGGGACAGGGAGAGGAAAAACTGTTTTTT.

This clonotype has ten or more counts. The V and J genes are TRBV7-2 and TRBJ1-4; 7 bases align to TRBD1. In germline, CDR1 is SGHTA, CDR2 FQGNSA. CDR3 length: 16 residues. Losses at the gene ends were 1 base for V and 0 bases for J; bases not matched to a gene: 2. The DNA for the CDR3 is TGTGCCAGCAGCTTAGTCGGGACAGCAACTAATGAAAAACTGTTTTTT. It codes for CASSLVGTATNEKLFF. Drawing the rest from reference TRBV7-2 and TRBJ1-4, the complete variable domain is GAGVSQSPSNKVTEKGKDVELRCDPISGHTALYWYRQSLGQGLEFLIYFQGNSAPDKSGLPSDRFSAERTGGSVSTLTIQRTQQEDSAVYLCASSLVGTATNEKLFFGSGTQLSVL.

The chain employs TRBV29-1 and TRBJ1-4, with TRBD1 as a possible D gene (6 bases). The germline V gene encodes CDR1 SQVTM and CDR2 ANQGSEA. The CDR3 has 12 residues. V was cut by 5 bases and J by 5 bases, with 9 bases left in between. CDR3 sequence reads: CSVPQGNEKLFF. CDR3 nucleotides: TGCAGCGTTCCGCAGGGGAATGAAAAACTGTTTTTT.

This clonotype was observed a handful of times. The CDR3: CASSYRTGGVSLETQYF. The CDR3 DNA sequence: TGTGCCAGCAGTTACCGGACAGGGGGCGTTAGCCTCGAGACCCAGTACTTC. The V and J genes are TRBV6-5 and TRBJ2-5, with 11 bases that match TRBD1. Germline CDR1 is MNHEY and CDR2 is SVGAGI. V gave up 2 bases and J gave up 5 bases; unmatched junction bases: 10. The CDR3 has 17 amino acids.

In its sample, this clonotype was seen a few times. The chain has TRBV18 and TRBJ2-7; D might be TRBD2 (5 bases). The CDR3 runs to 13 residues. Trimming removed 6 bases at V and 3 bases at J, with 12 bases between. Germline V gives CDR1 KGHSH, CDR2 LQKENI. The CDR3 DNA sequence: TGTGCCAGCTCCCCGAGGGTTAACTACGAGCAGTACTTC. Translated: CASSPRVNYEQYF.

The rearrangement joins TRBV4-3 to TRBJ2-2; 9 nucleotides match TRBD2. CDR3 length: 16 residues. J was trimmed by 2 bases and V by 5 bases; bases with no gene match: 6. CDR1 LGHNA and CDR2 YSLEER come from the germline V gene. CDR3 in amino acids: CASSELAGLNTGELFF. CDR3 DNA: TGCGCCAGCAGCGAACTAGCGGGTTTAAACACCGGGGAGCTGTTTTTT.

This clonotype was counted between two and nine times. This chain uses TRBV18 with TRBJ2-1, with 8 bases aligning to TRBD1. This CDR3 spans 15 amino acids. The junction had 6 bases not matched to a gene; V was cut back by 3 bases and J by 5 bases. Germline V gene lookup returns CDR1 KGHSH and CDR2 LQKENI. The CDR3 DNA reads TGTGCCAGCTCACCTTACAGGGGGACCCACAATGAGCAGTTCTTC. Encoded protein: CASSPYRGTHNEQFF.

The chain joins TRBV19 to TRBJ2-7; TRBD1 might be the D (6 bases). The CDR3 runs to 16 residues. Deletions cut 3 bases from V and 0 bases from J, with 15 bases between. Looked up from germline, CDR1 is LNHDA and CDR2 is SQIVND (reference sequence). CDR3 sequence reads: CASSISPDRNSYEQYF. The CDR3 nucleotides are TGTGCCAGTAGTATTTCTCCCGACAGGAACTCCTACGAGCAGTACTTC.

This clonotype showed up many times. The V gene is TRBV6-1, the J gene TRBJ2-5; weak D call: TRBD2 (6 bases). The CDR3 is 13 residues long. Trimming removed 3 bases from V and 7 bases from J, with 12 bases in between. Germline lookup yields CDR1 MNHNS and CDR2 SASEGT. The CDR3 sequence: CASSDGGDVTQYF. CDR3 nucleotide sequence: TGTGCCAGCAGTGATGGCGGGGACGTGACCCAGTACTTC.

This clonotype was seen more than once but under ten times. The chain joins TRBV6-2 or TRBV6-3 to TRBJ2-5; 10 bases match TRBD2. The CDR3 consists of 15 residues. Germline loops: CDR1 MNHEY, CDR2 SVGEGT. V was clipped by 4 bases and J by 2 bases; unmatched bases: 4. This chain's CDR3 is CASSWTSGLQETQYF. CDR3 bases: TGTGCCAGCAGTTGGACTAGCGGACTTCAAGAGACCCAGTACTTC.

This clonotype was seen many times. CDR3 sequence (DNA): TGTGCCAGCAGCTTGATACGGGGAGCGGAGTACCGCGAGCAGTACTTC. It translates to CASSLIRGAEYREQYF. The rearrangement uses TRBV11-2 and TRBJ2-7, with D possibly being TRBD2 (5 bases). V was clipped by 3 bases and J by 6 bases, with 21 bases between them. The V gene's germline CDR1 is SGHAT and CDR2 FQNNGV. The CDR3 is made up of 16 amino acids.

V is TRBV18 and J is TRBJ2-3, with 8 bases identical to TRBD2. Germline V gene data show CDR1 as KGHSH and CDR2 as LQKENI. The length of the CDR3 is 15 residues. Losses at the gene ends were 3 bases for V and 5 bases for J; bases not matched to a gene: 7. CDR3 region: CASSPGELAGDTQYF. CDR3 coding DNA: TGTGCCAGCTCACCGGGGGAGCTAGCGGGAGATACGCAGTATTTT.

The genes are TRBV15 and TRBJ2-5; D gene uncertain. Trimming stripped 0 bases from V and 5 bases from J, with 13 bases between. Germline V CDR1 and CDR2: LNHNV, YYDKDF (reference sequence). The CDR3 loop spans 15 amino acids. CDR3 in DNA: TGTGCCACCAGCAGAGATTTAGGGTTCGGGGAGACCCAGTACTTC. Residues: CATSRDLGFGETQYF.

This chain joins TRBV7-2 and TRBJ2-1, with 7 bases fitting TRBD2. Germline CDR1 SGHTA, CDR2 FQGNSA. Unmatched junction bases numbered 8, after V lost 5 bases and J lost 4 bases. The CDR3 length is 15 residues. The CDR3 nucleotides read TGTGCCAGCAGCCCAGCGGGGATAGGATACAATGAGCAGTTCTTC. It yields the protein CASSPAGIGYNEQFF.

On this clonotype itself: This may be a read error: a much more frequent sequence differs by one nucleotide. The chain joins TRBV6-2 or TRBV6-3 to TRBJ2-5; D remains ambiguous. Germline assignment: CDR1 MNHEY and CDR2 SVGEGT. The CDR3 is made up of 13 amino acids. In DNA form, the CDR3 reads TGTGCCAGTGGCGGTTTGGGCCAAGAGACCCAGCACTTC. Its translation: CASGGLGQETQHF.

This clonotype has at least ten counts. This rearrangement joins TRBV7-9 to TRBJ2-7; TRBD1 matches at 7 bases. CDR1 and CDR2 from the germline V gene are SEHNR and FQNEAQ (reference sequence). The length of the CDR3 is 12 residues. V gave up 5 bases and J gave up 4 bases; unmatched junction bases: 2. CDR3 protein: CASSPTGYEQYF. The CDR3 region has the DNA TGTGCCAGCAGCCCGACAGGGTACGAGCAGTACTTC.

A note on this clonotype: A clone one base away is much larger, so this may be a read error. This sequence joins TRBV2 and TRBJ1-1, with D unclear. The V end was cut by 4 bases, the J end by 1 base, with 10 bases between. Per the germline V gene, CDR1 is SNHLY and CDR2 is FYNNEI. This CDR3 region has 14 residues. The CDR3 DNA sequence: TGTGCCAGCAGTGCCCGAAACAGGAACACTGAAGCTTTCTTT. Residues: CASSARNRNTEAFF. Full variable domain (rest looked up from reference TRBV2 and TRBJ1-1): EPEVTQTPSHQVTQMGQEVILRCVPISNHLYFYWYRQILGQKVEFLVSFYNNEISEKSEIFDDQFSVERPDGSNFTLKIRSTKLEDSAMYFCASSARNRNTEAFFGQGTRLTVV.

This clonotype was detected a few times. CDR3 sequence (DNA): TGTGCCAGCAGCCCCGGCCGACTCCAAGAGACCCAGTACTTC. This sequence encodes CASSPGRLQETQYF. The genes are TRBV27 and TRBJ2-5; D unresolved. The CDR3 runs 14 residues. In germline, CDR1 is MNHEY, CDR2 SMNVEV (reference sequence). The V and J ends lost 6 bases and 1 base respectively, with 12 bases between them.

On this clonotype: A much bigger clone sits one base away, suggesting this may be a read error. The rearrangement joins TRBV7-2 to TRBJ2-5; 8 bases are a match to TRBD1. Germline V lookup: CDR1 SGHTA, CDR2 FQGNSA. The V and J ends lost 4 bases and 9 bases, in that order; junction bases with no gene match: 13. The CDR3 covers 15 residues. The CDR3 reads CASSYWDRPGEAQYF. The CDR3, as DNA: TGTGCCAGCAGCTACTGGGACAGGCCCGGGGAGGCCCAGTACTTC.

The gene calls are TRBV7-9 and TRBJ2-6; TRBD2 matches 8 bases. J was trimmed by 4 bases and V by 5 bases; bases with no gene match: 10. The CDR3 spans 17 residues. CDR1 is SEHNR, CDR2 FQNEAQ, per germline (reference sequence). The CDR3 here is CASSGPAGVSGANVLTF. The CDR3 DNA is TGTGCCAGCAGCGGTCCAGCGGGAGTTTCAGGGGCCAACGTCCTGACTTTC.

This clonotype was counted ten times or more. The chain uses TRBV7-2 and TRBJ2-7, with a tentative D call TRBD1 (5 bases). Germline-derived CDR1 and CDR2 are SGHTA and FQGNSA. The CDR3 is 15 residues long. Trimming took off 6 bases at V and 4 bases at J, with 19 bases between the two ends. The CDR3 DNA reads as TGTGCCAGCAGTTTACACGTGGGGCCTATGTACGAGCAGTACTTC. It specifies CASSLHVGPMYEQYF.

V is TRBV20-1 and J is TRBJ1-1; maybe TRBD1 (6 bases). Germline CDR1 and CDR2: DFQATT and SNEGSKA (reference sequence). V shed 3 bases and J shed 1 base, with 18 bases lying between them. CDR3 size: 16 residues. The CDR3 here is CSASLDRPPWNTEAFF. CDR3 bases: TGCAGTGCTAGCTTAGACAGGCCGCCATGGAACACTGAAGCTTTCTTT.